The present T cell receptor (beta chain) was sequenced within a study of human thymus T cells. Here immunoSEQ multiplex PCR was the method, and the copy in TCRdb shows in-frame clones only, minus some. The table includes some 130,000 clones, about 93% detected once. Regarding this clone: The antigen is unknown.

Study results and caveats: V and J gene usage appeared biased in thymic and blood repertoires.

Thymic resections from corrective heart surgery supplied the tissue. Healthy Finnish infants undergoing corrective surgery for congenital heart defects were used as donors. The length of the CDR3 is 15 residues. Germline V gives CDR1 SGDLS, CDR2 YYNGEE. Deletions cut 1 base from V and 9 bases from J, with 18 bases between. Specimen: thymus tissue. This chain connects TRBV9 to TRBJ2-3; tentatively, D is TRBD2 (6 bases). The receptor was derived from a boy under two years old with a congenital heart defect but otherwise immunologically healthy. The CDR3 DNA follows: TGTGCCAGCAGCGTACGGTGGGGAGGACTGGGGACGCAGTATTTT. Its protein is CASSVRWGGLGTQYF.